The 4 T cell receptor beta chains reported below all come from one sample, sequenced in a study of cytomegalovirus exposure and HLA in healthy donors. The PCR was carried out with 60 Vbeta primers and 13 Jbeta primers. Method: immunoSEQ multiplex PCR; TCRdb's copy keeps in-frame clones and lacks some. The sample lists 45,000 or so clones, roughly 69% occurring once. The sequencing sample was made of PBMCs. These receptors all come from a woman between 25 and 40 years old in good health and CMV-seronegative.

The V call is TRBV29-1, the J call TRBJ2-7, with TRBD2 matching 11 bases. Germline CDR1 is SQVTM and CDR2 is ANQGSEA. After removal of 3 bases from V and 2 bases from J, the junction contained 0 bases not matched to a gene. The CDR3 is 13 amino acids. The CDR3, as DNA: TGCAGCGTTGAGACTAGCGGGACCTACGAGCAGTACTTC. Translating it yields CSVETSGTYEQYF.

Of note for this clone: The junction departs from germline at one end; a sequencing error may be responsible. This chain uses TRBV7-9 with TRBJ2-7; 8 nucleotides match TRBD2. Germline CDR1 SEHNR, CDR2 FQNEAQ (reference sequence). The CDR3 contains 14 residues. CDR3 in amino acids: CASSLASGGHEQYF. CDR3 bases: TGTGCCAGCAGCCTAGCCAGCGGGGGTCACGAGCAGTACTTC.

This sequence joins TRBV9 and TRBJ1-1; 8 bases fit TRBD1. CDR3 size: 13 residues. Germline loops: CDR1 SGDLS, CDR2 YYNGEE. J gave up 14 bases and V 3 bases, and 12 bases lay outside the gene matches. CDR3 residues: CASSAGQGTPRFF. The CDR3 DNA sequence: TGTGCCAGCAGCGCTGGACAGGGAACCCCTCGCTTCTTT.

This clone was counted once. V is TRBV30 and J is TRBJ1-5; D might be TRBD1 (6 bases). Germline assignment: CDR1 GTSNPN and CDR2 SVGIG (reference sequence). Trimming removed 0 bases at V and 0 bases at J, with 15 bases between. The CDR3 covers 17 residues. CDR3: CAWSVARTVVSNQPQHF. The CDR3 DNA sequence: TGTGCCTGGAGTGTCGCGCGGACAGTAGTTAGCAATCAGCCCCAGCATTTT.